Each of the 3 T cell receptor beta chains below was sequenced from the same sample in a study of CD8 T cells in Susac syndrome. Reverse transcription of roughly 0.45 to 1 ug RNA was carried out with random hexamers. One entry per CDR3 protein results from TCRdb running MiXCR on the immunoSEQ multiplex PCR reads. This repertoire shows some 260,000 distinct CDR3 sequences, more than 75% found once; its top ten account for around 0.11%. The sequenced material came from CD8+ T cells from PBMCs. Every receptor here comes from a human donor with multiple sclerosis.

The rearrangement links TRBV28 to TRBJ2-1, with TRBD1 matching over 7 bases. Losses at the gene ends were 8 bases for V and 0 bases for J; bases not matched to a gene: 16. The CDR3 consists of 18 residues. Per the germline V gene, CDR1 is MDHEN and CDR2 is SYDVKM. CDR3 amino acids: CASRRHGQAAGSYNEQFF. CDR3 DNA: TGTGCCAGCCGCCGCCACGGACAGGCGGCTGGCTCCTACAATGAGCAGTTCTTC.

This chain connects TRBV9 to TRBJ2-1, with a possible D match to TRBD1 (5 bases). Germline CDR1 reads SGDLS; CDR2 reads YYNGEE. This CDR3 spans 18 amino acids. Trimming took off 3 bases at V and 9 bases at J, with 28 bases between the two ends. In nucleotides, the CDR3 is TGTGCCAGCAGCGGCCCCTCGGCCGGGCGCAGGCCAAGGGGTGAGCAGTTCTTC. The encoded protein is CASSGPSAGRRPRGEQFF.

This clonotype turned up a few times. The chain links TRBV27 to TRBJ2-3, with 9 bases matching TRBD2. V lost 2 bases and J lost 3; bases outside the gene matches: 0. CDR1 and CDR2 from the germline V gene are MNHEY and SMNVEV (reference sequence). This CDR3 comprises 14 residues. The CDR3: CASSLSGRTDTQYF. The CDR3 DNA is TGTGCCAGCAGTTTAAGCGGGAGGACAGATACGCAGTATTTT.